The 3 T cell receptor beta chains listed next were all sequenced from one sample in a study of beta chain features in type 1 diabetes. The authors reverse transcribed all of the isolated RNA, so sequencing captured expressed TCRB transcripts. Using immunoSEQ multiplex PCR, the repertoire was profiled, and TCRdb retains in-frame clones only, with some absent. The sample holds approximately 150,000 clones; approximately 62% are singletons and the top ten take about 0.089%. Study results and caveats: The study found moderately but significantly shorter TCRB CDR3s in all four CD4+ subsets of Type 1 diabetes patients.

No antigen has been assigned to these receptors. The specimen sequenced was naive CD4+ T cells from blood. The receptors stem from a man in his thirties or forties with type 1 diabetes.

The gene calls are TRBV29-1 and TRBJ1-1; D perhaps matches TRBD1 (6 bases). The CDR3 sequence is 14 residues long. CDR1 and CDR2 from the germline V gene are SQVTM and ANQGSEA. Trimming removed 6 bases at V and 0 bases at J, with 14 bases between. The CDR3 nucleotides read TGCAGCGTCGGGAGGGGGAGCATGAACACTGAAGCTTTCTTT. Protein product: CSVGRGSMNTEAFF.

The chain has TRBV25-1 and TRBJ2-7; D ambiguous. Between the trimmed V and J ends, which lost 3 bases and 3 bases, there was a span of 6 bases. This CDR3 spans 12 amino acids. CDR1 is MGHDK and CDR2 is SYGVNS in the germline V gene. The CDR3, as DNA: TGTGCCAGCAGTGACAGCGTCTACGAGCAGTACTTC. It is translated as CASSDSVYEQYF.

The chain links TRBV7-9 to TRBJ1-2; D unresolved. Trimming removed 5 bases from V and 5 bases from J, with 18 bases in between. The length of the CDR3 is 15 residues. CDR1 is SEHNR, CDR2 FQNEAQ, per germline (reference sequence). CDR3 sequence: CASSPSGPPSYGYTF. CDR3 nucleotide sequence: TGTGCCAGCAGCCCGTCCGGGCCCCCCAGTTATGGCTACACCTTC.